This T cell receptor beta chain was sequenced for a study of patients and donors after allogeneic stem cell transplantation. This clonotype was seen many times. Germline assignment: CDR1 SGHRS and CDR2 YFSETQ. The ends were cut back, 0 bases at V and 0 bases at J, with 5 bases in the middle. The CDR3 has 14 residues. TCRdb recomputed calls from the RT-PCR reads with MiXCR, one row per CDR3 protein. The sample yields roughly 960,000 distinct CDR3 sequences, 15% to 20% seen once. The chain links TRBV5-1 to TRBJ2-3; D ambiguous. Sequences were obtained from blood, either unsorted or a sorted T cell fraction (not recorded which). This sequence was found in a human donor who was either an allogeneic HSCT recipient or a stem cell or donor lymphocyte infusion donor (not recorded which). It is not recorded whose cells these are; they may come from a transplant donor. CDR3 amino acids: CASSLGDSTDTQYF. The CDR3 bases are TGCGCCAGCAGCTTGGGAGACAGCACAGATACGCAGTATTTT.